The 6 T cell receptor beta chains presented below share a single source sample, sequenced in a study of cytomegalovirus exposure and HLA in healthy donors. The PCR used 60 Vbeta and 13 Jbeta primers. Here immunoSEQ multiplex PCR was the method, and the copy in TCRdb shows in-frame clones only, minus some. Its table lists some 120,000 clones. Sample: PBMCs. The receptors shown here come from a woman aged 55 to 70 in good health and CMV-seronegative.

This rearrangement joins TRBV19 to TRBJ2-1, with a tentative D call TRBD2 (5 bases). This CDR3 region has 14 residues. V gave up 5 bases and J gave up 5 bases, with 13 bases separating them. The V gene's germline CDR1 is LNHDA and CDR2 SQIVND (reference sequence). The CDR3 coding sequence is TGTGCCAGTAGTCCCCCCCCCGGGGACAATGAGCAGTTCTTC. The encoded protein is CASSPPPGDNEQFF.

The chain carries TRBV7-3 and TRBJ1-4, with D possibly being TRBD1 (6 bases). The CDR3 has 14 residues. The germline V gene has CDR1 SGHTA and CDR2 FQGTGA. Trimming left V 0 bases short and J 17 bases short, with 19 bases between. The CDR3 DNA sequence: TGTGCCAGCAGCTTAACTCGGTCGACAGGACTGCTCTTTTTT. This translates into CASSLTRSTGLLFF. Based on the CDR3 plus reference TRBV7-3 and TRBJ1-4, the full variable domain is GAGVSQTPSNKVTEKGKYVELRCDPISGHTALYWYRQSLGQGPEFLIYFQGTGAADDSGLPNDRFFAVRPEGSVSTLKIQRTERGDSAVYLCASSLTRSTGLLFFGSGTQLSVL.

The chain is built from TRBV2 and TRBJ2-5, with 8 bases fitting TRBD2. V was clipped by 3 bases and J by 5 bases; unmatched bases: 11. CDR1 is SNHLY and CDR2 is FYNNEI in the germline V gene. CDR3 length equals 16 residues. The CDR3 reads CASSEGLRGAGETQYF. The CDR3 DNA follows: TGTGCCAGCAGTGAGGGGTTGCGGGGGGCAGGGGAGACCCAGTACTTC.

The chain recombines TRBV27 with TRBJ2-6; TRBD1 agrees at 8 bases. The trim removed 4 bases at V and 2 bases at J, leaving 4 bases unmatched. Germline CDR1 MNHEY, CDR2 SMNVEV (reference sequence). This CDR3 is 16 amino acids long. CDR3 sequence reads: CASSYQGAPGANVLTF. CDR3 nucleotides: TGTGCCAGCAGTTACCAGGGGGCGCCTGGGGCCAACGTCCTGACTTTC.

V is TRBV29-1 and J is TRBJ2-7, with D possibly TRBD1 on 6 matching bases. Looked up from germline, CDR1 is SQVTM and CDR2 is ANQGSEA. V was pared by 5 bases and J by 3 bases, with 11 bases between. This CDR3 is 12 amino acids long. CDR3 sequence (DNA): TGCAGCGTTTCAAAACAGGGCTACGAGCAGTACTTC. Its translation is CSVSKQGYEQYF.

This chain uses TRBV5-6 with TRBJ1-5; D might be TRBD1 (5 bases). Per the germline V gene, CDR1 is SGHDT and CDR2 is YYEEEE. This CDR3 comprises 13 residues. Between the trimmed V and J ends, which lost 5 bases and 9 bases, there was a span of 15 bases. CDR3 coding DNA: TGTGCCAGCAGTAGACAGCCACCGGGGCCCCAGCATTTT. Its protein product is CASSRQPPGPQHF.